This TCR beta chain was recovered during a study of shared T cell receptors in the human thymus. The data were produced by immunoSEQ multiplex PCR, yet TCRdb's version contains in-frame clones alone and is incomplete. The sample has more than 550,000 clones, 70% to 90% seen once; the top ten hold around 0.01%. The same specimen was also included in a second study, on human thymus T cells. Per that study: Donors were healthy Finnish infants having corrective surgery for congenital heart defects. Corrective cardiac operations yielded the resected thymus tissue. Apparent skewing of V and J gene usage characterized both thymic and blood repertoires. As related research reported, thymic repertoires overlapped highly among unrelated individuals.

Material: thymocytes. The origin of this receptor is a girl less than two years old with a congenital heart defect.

CDR3 sequence reads: CASDQDRGTNQPQHF. The DNA for the CDR3 is TGTGCCAGCGACCAGGACAGGGGGACCAATCAGCCCCAGCATTTT. This chain joins TRBV5-8 and TRBJ1-5; 10 nucleotides match TRBD1. CDR1 is SGHTS, CDR2 YDEGEE, per germline. The ends lost 7 bases at V and 3 bases at J; junction bases unmatched: 7. There are 15 residues in the CDR3.